This entry lists 25 T cell receptor beta chains sequenced from one sample in a study of T cell clonality in common variable immunodeficiency. Clones were sequenced by immunoSEQ multiplex PCR, and TCRdb holds only the in-frame ones, with some missing. Listed here are 55,000 or so clones without any singletons, the top ten holding 0.83%. Source material: peripheral blood mononuclear cells. All receptors derive from a person aged 18-70 years in good health.

This clone has a count of ten or more. The read finishes 3 residues shy of the CDR3 end, and the germline J gene is used to complete it. The chain employs TRBV6-2 or TRBV6-3 and TRBJ1-2, with 7 bases that match TRBD1. Germline V gene sequence: CDR1 MNHEY, CDR2 SVGEGT. CDR3 length equals 15 residues. V gave up 4 bases and J gave up 1 base; unmatched junction bases: 6. The CDR3 protein is CASSFDRALNYGYTF. The sequenced part of the CDR3 DNA is TGTGCCAGCAGTTTTGACAGGGCGCTTAACTATGGC.

This clone was recorded a few times. The read terminates 3 residues before the CDR3 end, so the remaining end is supplied by the germline J gene. V is TRBV7-2 and J is TRBJ2-5; tentatively, D is TRBD1 (5 bases). The CDR3 contains 14 residues. Between the trimmed V and J ends, which lost 1 base and 5 bases, there was a span of 11 bases. In germline, CDR1 is SGHTA, CDR2 FQGNSA. CDR3 bases read: TGTGCCAGCAGCTTAGGACAGTTTAGGGAGACC. Protein sequence: CASSLGQFRET. Given in full, the CDR3 is CASSLGQFRETQYF.

This clone was found many times. The sequence runs out 3 residues before the end of the CDR3; the remainder is reconstructed from the germline J gene. Other nucleotide sequences from this sample produce the same CDR3. The rearrangement uses TRBV10-3 and TRBJ1-2; perhaps TRBD1 as D (5 bases). This CDR3 region has 13 residues. Trimming pared 4 bases from V and 7 bases from J, leaving 13 bases between. CDR1 ENHRY and CDR2 SYGVKD come from the germline V gene. CDR3 in amino acids: CAISGEGYVGYTF. CDR3 DNA (partial): TGTGCCATCAGTGGCGAGGGGTATGTTGGC.

In its sample, this clone was seen many times. The read falls 3 residues short of the CDR3 end, and the missing part is taken from the germline J gene. The rearrangement joins TRBV16 to TRBJ1-1; D may be TRBD1 (5 bases). CDR3 size: 12 residues. The germline V gene has CDR1 KGHSY and CDR2 FQNENV. CDR3 DNA, as far as it was read: TGTGCCAGCAGCCCCGCAGGGATGGAA. It specifies CASSPAGME. The full-length CDR3 reads as CASSPAGMEAFF.

This clone was observed many times. Read data end 3 residues before the CDR3 end; the end is taken from the germline J gene. This chain connects TRBV5-4 to TRBJ1-2; D may be TRBD1 (6 bases). V shed 0 bases and J shed 4 bases, with 13 bases lying between them. The CDR3 has 15 amino acids. CDR1 is SGHNT and CDR2 is YYREEE in the germline V gene (reference sequence). The CDR3: CASSLEGTTGYGYTF. CDR3 DNA (partial): TGTGCCAGCAGCTTGGAGGGAACGACAGGCTATGGC.

Many counts were recorded for this clone. At one of its ends the junction is not consistent with the germline gene, which may arise from a read error. This CDR3 is CASSPQSSGATDTQYF. The sequenced CDR3 bases are TGCGCCAGCAGCCCTCAATCTAGCGGGGCCACAGATACG. The rearrangement joins TRBV4-2 to TRBJ2-3, with 9 bases matching TRBD2. The read is 3 residues too short to cover the CDR3 end, so that end is filled in from the germline J gene. Germline V gives CDR1 LGHNA, CDR2 YNFKEQ. CDR3 length: 16 amino acids.

This clone appeared many times. The read halts 3 residues ahead of the CDR3 end, with the missing end drawn from the germline J gene. The genes are TRBV30 and TRBJ2-7; TRBD2 might be the D (6 bases). In germline, CDR1 is GTSNPN, CDR2 SVGIG (reference sequence). This CDR3 is built from 11 residues. The V gene lost 4 bases and the J gene lost 6 bases, with 10 bases spanning the gap. CDR3 DNA (partial): TGTGCCTGGAACGGGGGAGCCGAG. Translated: CAWNGGAE. The full CDR3 sequence reads CAWNGGAEQYF.

There are a few counts of this clone. Sequencing ends 3 residues short of the CDR3 end; the germline J gene provides the rest. The J gene is TRBJ2-4, the V gene TRBV6-2 or TRBV6-3; 7 bases match TRBD1. Germline loops: CDR1 MNHEY, CDR2 SVGEGT. The CDR3 is 14 residues long. The CDR3 loop is CASSARDSGYGQYF. The sequenced CDR3 bases are TGTGCCAGCAGCGCTCGGGACAGCGGCTATGGT.

This clone was seen a handful of times. The sequenced fragment ends 3 residues before the CDR3 boundary, so the rest is inferred from the germline J gene. The rearrangement links TRBV7-2 to TRBJ1-2; 9 bases are shared with TRBD1. CDR3 length equals 15 residues. Germline V gene sequence: CDR1 SGHTA, CDR2 FQGNSA. CDR3 loop: CASSFRQGVADTYTF. Partial CDR3 DNA: TGTGCCAGCAGCTTTCGACAGGGGGTGGCAGATACC.

This clone was seen repeatedly, ten times or more. The CDR3 end is not reached by the read, which stops 3 residues before it; the germline J gene fills it in. The V call is TRBV30, the J call TRBJ2-1, with D uncertain. The CDR3 length is 11 residues. The germline V gene has CDR1 GTSNPN and CDR2 SVGIG (reference sequence). Trimming stripped 1 base from V and 8 bases from J, with 6 bases between. CDR3 residues: CAWSARYEQFF. Incomplete CDR3 DNA: TGTGCCTGGAGTGCTCGGTATGAG.

This clone appeared many times. The CDR3 is cut off 3 residues early in the read; its end comes from the germline J gene. The gene calls are TRBV5-1 and TRBJ2-3; 10 bases are a match to TRBD2. The junction had 6 bases not matched to a gene; V was cut back by 0 bases and J by 5 bases. The CDR3 totals 16 residues. Per germline, CDR1 SGHRS and CDR2 YFSETQ. CDR3: CASSLDAGLARDTQYF. The covered CDR3 bases are TGCGCCAGCAGCTTGGATGCGGGACTAGCGAGAGATACG.

Turning to this clone: The DNA ends 3 residues before the CDR3 does, and the rest of the CDR3 is filled in from the germline J gene. V usage is TRBV6-1 and J usage is TRBJ2-3; TRBD2 might be the D (5 bases). CDR1 is MNHNS and CDR2 is SASEGT in the germline V gene. CDR3 length: 14 residues. CDR3 DNA, as far as it was read: TGTGCCAGCAGTGACAGGACTGAGCAAGAGACG. Translation gives CASSDRTEQET. In full, the CDR3 reads CASSDRTEQETQYF.

In this sample, this clone turned up a few times. The read terminates 3 residues before the CDR3 end, so the remaining end is supplied by the germline J gene. This chain joins TRBV7-2 and TRBJ2-5; TRBD2 matches at 12 bases. The CDR3 spans 13 residues. CDR1 and CDR2 (germline): SGHTA, FQGNSA. J gave up 5 bases and V 5 bases, and 0 bases lay outside the gene matches. CDR3 residues: CASSTSGGETQYF. The covered CDR3 bases are TGTGCCAGCAGCACTAGCGGGGGGGAGACC.

This clone was seen repeatedly, ten times or more. With the read ending 3 residues before the CDR3 end, the germline J gene is used to fill in that end. V usage is TRBV5-1 and J usage is TRBJ2-1; 9 bases match TRBD1. CDR1 is SGHRS, CDR2 YFSETQ, per germline. After removal of 7 bases from V and 9 bases from J, the junction contained 11 bases not matched to a gene. CDR3 length equals 14 residues. CDR3 amino acids: CASALGTGTGEQFF. CDR3 bases read: TGCGCCAGCGCATTGGGGACAGGGACAGGTGAG.

A remark on this clone: The CDR3 is cut off 3 residues early in the read; its end comes from the germline J gene. V usage is TRBV20-1 and J usage is TRBJ1-2, with 10 bases aligning to TRBD1. The CDR3 covers 16 residues. Germline values: CDR1 DFQATT, CDR2 SNEGSKA (reference sequence). V lost 0 bases and J lost 6; bases outside the gene matches: 10. CDR3 DNA (partial): TGCAGTGCTAGAGATCAAGGGGACAGGGGAGGGGATGGC. This gives the protein CSARDQGDRGGDG. The entire CDR3 protein is CSARDQGDRGGDGYTF.

This clone was seen a handful of times. The observed sequence ends 3 residues before the CDR3 terminus, with the missing tail filled in from the germline J gene. This chain links TRBV18 with TRBJ2-1; the D gene is possibly TRBD1 (6 bases). The CDR3 is 21 amino acids. Trimming removed 3 bases from V and 0 bases from J, with 27 bases in between. Per the germline V gene, CDR1 is KGHSH and CDR2 is LQKENI. CDR3 protein: CASSPTRKGTGLLSSYNEQFF. The part of the CDR3 DNA that was read is TGTGCCAGCTCACCCACGCGCAAGGGAACAGGGCTACTGAGCTCCTACAATGAG. Together with reference TRBV18 and TRBJ2-1, the CDR3 gives the full variable domain: NAGVMQNPRHLVRRRGQEARLRCSPMKGHSHVYWYRQLPEEGLKFMVYLQKENIIDESGMPKERFSAEFPKEGPSILRIQQVVRGDSAAYFCASSPTRKGTGLLSSYNEQFFGPGTRLTVL.

Remarks on this clone: This sequence may be a read error, since a much larger clone differs from it by one base. The missing CDR3 end, 3 residues past where the read stops, is filled in from the germline J gene. Other nucleotide sequences from this sample produce the same CDR3. V usage is TRBV19 and J usage is TRBJ1-3; D unresolved. The CDR3 spans 14 residues. Per the germline V gene, CDR1 is LNHDA and CDR2 is SQIVND (reference sequence). CDR3: CASSLGETGNTIYF. CDR3 DNA, as far as it was read: TGTGCCAGTAGTCTCGGGGAAACTGGAAACACA.

This clone was detected ten times or more. The CDR3 extends 3 residues past the end of the read, so its final part is completed from the germline J gene. The rearrangement uses TRBV19 and TRBJ2-5, with 9 nucleotides matching TRBD2. The ends lost 4 bases at V and 5 bases at J; junction bases unmatched: 5. This CDR3 is built from 14 residues. Germline CDR1 is LNHDA and CDR2 is SQIVND (reference sequence). CDR3 in amino acids: CASSKASGVETQYF. The CDR3 DNA, read in part, is TGTGCCAGTAGTAAGGCTAGCGGGGTCGAGACC.

This clone appeared many times. The read stops 3 residues short of the end of the CDR3; the missing end is completed from the germline J gene. The chain couples TRBV7-3 to TRBJ2-3; 13 bases match TRBD2. This CDR3 is 21 amino acids long. Germline CDR1 SGHTA, CDR2 FQGTGA. V was clipped by 1 base and J by 0 bases; unmatched bases: 13. The part of the CDR3 DNA that was read is TGTGCCAGCAGCTTAAGTCTCCGACTAGCGGGAGGACCATATAGCACAGATACG. This codes for CASSLSLRLAGGPYSTDT. The CDR3 in full is CASSLSLRLAGGPYSTDTQYF.

This clone was picked up many times. The sequence runs out 3 residues before the end of the CDR3; the remainder is reconstructed from the germline J gene. J is TRBJ2-1 and V is TRBV29-1, with 10 nucleotides matching TRBD1. The CDR3 has 14 residues. The junction had 4 bases not matched to a gene; V was cut back by 3 bases and J by 5 bases. Germline CDR1 is SQVTM and CDR2 is ANQGSEA. CDR3 bases read: TGCAGCGTTGAGAAGGACAGGGGGAACAATGAG. This sequence encodes CSVEKDRGNNE. The entire CDR3 protein reads CSVEKDRGNNEQFF.

The table lists this clone with many counts. The read ends 3 residues shy of where the CDR3 ends; the end is completed using the germline J gene. The chain is built from TRBV20-1 and TRBJ2-7; 9 bases are a match to TRBD2. Germline CDR1 reads DFQATT; CDR2 reads SNEGSKA (reference sequence). The CDR3 contains 13 residues. J gave up 3 bases and V 4 bases, and 4 bases lay outside the gene matches. This CDR3 reads CSANGGRDYEQYF. The CDR3 DNA, read in part, is TGCAGTGCTAACGGCGGGAGGGACTACGAG.

This clone was counted many times. From the germline J gene comes the end of the CDR3, since the read stops 3 residues before it. V usage is TRBV7-9 and J usage is TRBJ1-4; a weak D match, TRBD1 (5 bases). Per germline, CDR1 SEHNR and CDR2 FQNEAQ (reference sequence). Trimming removed 4 bases at V and 6 bases at J, with 15 bases between. This CDR3 has 15 residues. CDR3 amino acids: CASSSLPGGDEKLFF. The sequenced CDR3 bases are TGTGCCAGCAGCTCCCTTCCTGGGGGGGATGAAAAA.

This clone was counted at least ten times. The read is 3 residues too short to cover the CDR3 end, so that end is filled in from the germline J gene. The chain has TRBV19 and TRBJ1-2, with 8 bases lining up with TRBD1. The CDR3 runs to 15 residues. In germline, CDR1 is LNHDA, CDR2 SQIVND (reference sequence). V shed 4 bases and J 3 bases; nucleotides not matched to a gene: 7. The CDR3 sequence is CASSSEQGGHYGYTF. CDR3 DNA (partial): TGTGCCAGTAGTAGCGAACAGGGGGGGCACTATGGC.

This clone was detected many times. The sequenced fragment ends 3 residues before the CDR3 boundary, so the rest is inferred from the germline J gene. The gene calls are TRBV28 and TRBJ1-6; perhaps TRBD1 as D (5 bases). The V gene's germline CDR1 is MDHEN and CDR2 SYDVKM. The CDR3 covers 13 residues. With 8 bases removed from V and 9 bases from J, the gap between germline ends came to 14 bases. The CDR3 bases that were read are TGTGCCAGCCGGGGGGAGACCCCTTCACCC. It codes for CASRGETPSP. The full-length CDR3 reads as CASRGETPSPLHF.

Turning to this clone: The CDR3 is cut off 3 residues early in the read; its end comes from the germline J gene. The chain employs TRBV7-2 and TRBJ1-1; the D gene is possibly TRBD1 (6 bases). The germline gives CDR1 SGHTA, CDR2 FQGNSA. The CDR3 contains 15 residues. CDR3 residues: CASSPPPGTTYGAFF. Partial CDR3 DNA: TGTGCCAGCAGCCCGCCCCCCGGGACAACGTATGGC. Full variable domain (rest looked up from reference TRBV7-2 and TRBJ1-1): GAGVSQSPSNKVTEKGKDVELRCDPISGHTALYWYRQSLGQGLEFLIYFQGNSAPDKSGLPSDRFSAERTGGSVSTLTIQRTQQEDSAVYLCASSPPPGTTYGAFFGQGTRLTVV.